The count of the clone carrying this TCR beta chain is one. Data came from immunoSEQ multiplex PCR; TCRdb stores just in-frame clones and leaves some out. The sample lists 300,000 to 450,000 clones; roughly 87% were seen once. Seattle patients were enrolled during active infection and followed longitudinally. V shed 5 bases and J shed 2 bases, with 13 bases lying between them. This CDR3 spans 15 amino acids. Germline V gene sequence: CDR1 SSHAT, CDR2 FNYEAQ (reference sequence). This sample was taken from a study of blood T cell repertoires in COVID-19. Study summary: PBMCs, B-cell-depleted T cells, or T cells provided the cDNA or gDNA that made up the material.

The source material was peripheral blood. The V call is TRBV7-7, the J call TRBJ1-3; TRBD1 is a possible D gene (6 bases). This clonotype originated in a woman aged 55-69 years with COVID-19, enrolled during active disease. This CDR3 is CASSRRAGAGNTIYF. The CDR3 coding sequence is TGTGCCAGCAGCCGCCGCGCAGGGGCTGGAAACACCATATATTTT.